The source of this T cell receptor beta chain is a study of cytomegalovirus exposure and HLA in healthy donors. Points from the study as a whole: First-cohort TCR clusters tended to co-occur in the roughly 120 validation repertoires, a later analysis found.

The trim removed 4 bases at V and 4 bases at J, leaving 8 bases unmatched. The CDR3 consists of 16 residues. Germline values: CDR1 MDHEN, CDR2 SYDVKM. Using immunoSEQ multiplex PCR, the repertoire was profiled, and TCRdb retains in-frame clones only, with some absent. The sample records 200,000 to 250,000 clones, around 78% being singletons. As for this clone: The target antigen is unknown.

Sequencing input: PBMCs. The genes are TRBV28 and TRBJ1-5, with TRBD1 matching over 9 bases. This clonotype was sampled from a woman aged 18-35 years in good health and CMV-seronegative. CDR3 DNA sequence: TGTGCCAGCAGTTCGGTTGGGGACAGGGTAAATCAGCCCCAGCATTTT. Translating it yields CASSSVGDRVNQPQHF.